This TCR beta chain stems from a study of OX40 agonist ivuxolimab in advanced cancers. Across the whole study: Dosing consisted of intravenous ivuxolimab at 0.01 to 10 mg/kg every 2 weeks.

Blood specimens came from baseline, cycle 4 day 1, and cycle 7 day 1. The V gene lost 4 bases and the J gene lost 19 bases, with 35 bases spanning the gap. This CDR3 is built from 18 residues. Germline CDR1 SSHAT, CDR2 FNYEAQ (reference sequence). This table comes from immunoSEQ multiplex PCR, and its TCRdb copy is limited to in-frame clones, with some not included. The data hold about 49,000 clones, with about 76% observed a single time. Sequences were derived from CD4+ or CD8+ T cells sorted from blood, sampled in a trial of the OX40 agonist ivuxolimab. J is TRBJ2-6 and V is TRBV7-7, with unresolved D. The TCR was taken from an adult with an advanced solid tumor such as melanoma, head and neck, liver or kidney cancer. In DNA, the CDR3 is TGTGCCAGCAGCTGTATGCGTAAGTGCACAAAGTCGGGCCAACGTCCTACTTTC. This codes for CASSCMRKCTKSGQRPTF.